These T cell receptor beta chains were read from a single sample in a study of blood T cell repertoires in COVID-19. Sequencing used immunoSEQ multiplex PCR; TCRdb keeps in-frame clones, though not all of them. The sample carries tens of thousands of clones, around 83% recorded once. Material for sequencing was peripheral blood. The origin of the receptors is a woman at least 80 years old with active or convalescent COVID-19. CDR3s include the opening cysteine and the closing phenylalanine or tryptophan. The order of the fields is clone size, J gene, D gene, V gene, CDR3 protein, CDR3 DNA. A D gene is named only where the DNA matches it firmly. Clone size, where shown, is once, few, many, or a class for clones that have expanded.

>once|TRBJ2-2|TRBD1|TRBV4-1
CASSQATGGAGTGELFF
TGCGCCAGCAGCCAGGCTACAGGGGGCGCGGGCACCGGGGAGCTGTTTTTT
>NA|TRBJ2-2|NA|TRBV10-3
CATKVGPTGELFF
TGTGCCACCAAGGTGGGGCCCACCGGGGAGCTGTTTTTT
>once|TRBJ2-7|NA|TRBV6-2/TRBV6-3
CASSYSRRDEQYF
TGTGCCAGCAGTTACTCGCGGCGGGACGAGCAGTACTTC
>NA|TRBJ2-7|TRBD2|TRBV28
CASSSRGGGWSSYEQYF
TGTGCCAGCAGTTCTCGGGGGGGCGGGTGGAGCTCCTACGAGCAGTACTTC
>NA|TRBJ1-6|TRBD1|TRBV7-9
CASSRRDRINSPLHF
TGTGCCAGCAGCCGCCGGGACAGGATTAATTCACCCCTCCACTTT
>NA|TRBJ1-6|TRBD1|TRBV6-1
CASSDDRGGNSPLHF
TGTGCCAGCAGTGACGACAGGGGGGGAAATTCACCCCTCCACTTT
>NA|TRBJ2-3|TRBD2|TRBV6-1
CASSEVGRALTDTQYF
TGTGCCAGCAGTGAAGTGGGGAGGGCCCTAACAGATACGCAGTATTTT
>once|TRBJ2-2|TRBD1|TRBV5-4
CASSAGGWTGELFF
TGTGCCAGCAGCGCAGGGGGCTGGACCGGGGAGCTGTTTTTT
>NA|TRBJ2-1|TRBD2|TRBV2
CASSDHSGRPLYNEQFF
TGTGCCAGCAGTGACCATAGCGGGAGGCCACTCTACAATGAGCAGTTCTTC
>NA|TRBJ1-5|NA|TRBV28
CASSPDHGGHQPQHF
TGTGCCAGCAGTCCCGATCACGGGGGACATCAGCCCCAGCATTTT
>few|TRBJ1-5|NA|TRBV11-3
CASSLDSCRVYLNQPQHF
TGTGCCAGCAGCTTAGATTCTTGCAGGGTATACCTCAATCAGCCCCAGCATTTT
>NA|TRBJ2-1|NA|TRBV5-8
CASSLAPSDEQFF
TGTGCCAGCAGCCTCGCTCCGAGCGACGAGCAGTTCTTC
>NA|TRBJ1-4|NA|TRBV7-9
CASSLSTLKGEKLFF
TGTGCCAGCAGCTTATCGACCTTAAAGGGGGAAAAACTGTTTTTT
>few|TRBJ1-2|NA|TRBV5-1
CASSLDSNYGYTF
TGCGCCAGCAGCTTGGACAGCAACTATGGCTACACCTTC
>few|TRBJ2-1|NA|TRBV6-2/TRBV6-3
CASSYSDASRGEQFF
TGTGCCAGCAGTTACTCGGACGCCAGCCGGGGTGAGCAGTTCTTC
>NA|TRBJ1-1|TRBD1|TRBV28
CASTRRQGVNTEAFF
TGTGCCAGCACGAGAAGACAGGGAGTGAACACTGAAGCTTTCTTT
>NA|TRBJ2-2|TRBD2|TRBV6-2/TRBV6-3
CASSRTSATGELFF
TGTGCCAGCAGTCGGACTAGCGCAACCGGGGAGCTGTTTTTT
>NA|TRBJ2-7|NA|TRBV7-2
CASKPGDRYEQYF
TGTGCCAGCAAACCAGGGGATCGGTACGAGCAGTACTTC
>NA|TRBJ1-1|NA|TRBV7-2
CASSLEGTISSTEAFF
TGTGCCAGCAGCTTAGAAGGGACAATTTCAAGCACTGAAGCTTTCTTT
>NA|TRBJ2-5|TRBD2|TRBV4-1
CASSARVAGAYETQYF
TGCGCCAGCAGCGCGAGAGTAGCGGGAGCCTACGAGACCCAGTACTTC
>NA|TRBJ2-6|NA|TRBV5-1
CASSFNTGTSGANVLTF
TGCGCCAGCAGCTTTAATACAGGGACCTCTGGGGCCAACGTCCTGACTTTC
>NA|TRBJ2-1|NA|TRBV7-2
CASSLEGDYFNEQFF
TGTGCCAGCAGCTTAGAGGGGGATTATTTCAATGAGCAGTTCTTC
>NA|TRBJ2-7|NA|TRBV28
CASSSVSYEQYF
TGTGCCAGCAGTTCAGTTTCCTACGAGCAGTACTTC
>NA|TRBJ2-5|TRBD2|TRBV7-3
CASSDRTSGPQTQYF
TGTGCCAGCAGCGACCGGACTAGCGGTCCCCAGACCCAGTACTTC
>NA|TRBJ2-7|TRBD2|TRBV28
CASSFRGLAGIYEQYF
TGTGCCAGCAGTTTCCGAGGACTAGCGGGCATCTACGAGCAGTACTTC